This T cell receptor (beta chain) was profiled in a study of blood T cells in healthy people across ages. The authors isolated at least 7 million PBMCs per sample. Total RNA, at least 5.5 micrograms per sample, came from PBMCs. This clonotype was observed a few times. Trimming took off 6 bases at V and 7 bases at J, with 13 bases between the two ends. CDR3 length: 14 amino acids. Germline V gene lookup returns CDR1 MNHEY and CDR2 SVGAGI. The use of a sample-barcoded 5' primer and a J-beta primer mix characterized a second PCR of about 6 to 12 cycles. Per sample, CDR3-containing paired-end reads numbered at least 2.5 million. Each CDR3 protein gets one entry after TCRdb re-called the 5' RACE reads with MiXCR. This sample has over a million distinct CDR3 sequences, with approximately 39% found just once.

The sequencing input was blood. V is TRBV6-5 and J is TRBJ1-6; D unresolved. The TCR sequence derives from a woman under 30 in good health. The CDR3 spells CASSPTTRNSPLHF. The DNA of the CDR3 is TGTGCCAGCAGCCCTACTACCAGGAATTCACCCCTCCACTTT.